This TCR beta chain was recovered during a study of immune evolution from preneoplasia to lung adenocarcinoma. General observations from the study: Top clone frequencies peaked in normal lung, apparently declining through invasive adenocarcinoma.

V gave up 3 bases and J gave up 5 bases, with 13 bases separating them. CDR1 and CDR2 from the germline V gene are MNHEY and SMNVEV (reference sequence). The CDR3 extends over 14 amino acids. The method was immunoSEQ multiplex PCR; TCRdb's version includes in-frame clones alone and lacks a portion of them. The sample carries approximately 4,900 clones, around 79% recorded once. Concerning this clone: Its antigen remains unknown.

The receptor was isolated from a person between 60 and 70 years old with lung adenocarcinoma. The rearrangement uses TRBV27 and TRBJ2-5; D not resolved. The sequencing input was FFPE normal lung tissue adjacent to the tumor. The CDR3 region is CASSFLGQGETQYF. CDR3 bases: TGTGCCAGCAGTTTTCTGGGCCAAGGGGAGACCCAGTACTTC.